One sample yielded the 19 T cell receptor beta chains listed below, sequenced in a study of cytomegalovirus exposure and HLA in healthy donors. The PCR had 60 Vbeta and 13 Jbeta primers. Sequencing was performed with immunoSEQ multiplex PCR; in TCRdb, only in-frame clones are kept and a portion is missing. The sample contains about 110,000 clones, roughly 71% of which appear only once. The material sequenced was PBMCs. The receptors derive from a middle-aged man in good health and CMV-seropositive.

The V and J genes are TRBV19 and TRBJ2-1; no clear D gene. CDR3 length equals 14 residues. The germline V and J ends were trimmed by 2 bases and 1 base, with 6 bases remaining between them. Germline assignment: CDR1 LNHDA and CDR2 SQIVND (reference sequence). As DNA, the CDR3 is TGTGCCAGTAGTATAACTTTTTCCTACAATGAGCAGTTCTTC. Protein sequence: CASSITFSYNEQFF.

The genes are TRBV7-9 and TRBJ2-1; 7 nucleotides align to TRBD2. The CDR3 loop spans 17 amino acids. Germline trimming cut 6 bases from V and 0 bases from J; bases unmatched to any gene: 11. Germline V gene sequence: CDR1 SEHNR, CDR2 FQNEAQ (reference sequence). CDR3 DNA: TGTGCCAGCAGTTCCCTTGGGAGGGCGATCTCCTACAATGAGCAGTTCTTC. It translates to CASSSLGRAISYNEQFF.

This clone was picked up one time. The chain recombines TRBV10-3 with TRBJ2-1; TRBD2 matches at 12 bases. This CDR3 region has 14 residues. Per the germline V gene, CDR1 is ENHRY and CDR2 is SYGVKD. V gave up 3 bases and J gave up 8 bases; unmatched junction bases: 2. The CDR3 DNA is TGTGCCATCAGTGAACTAGCGGGAGGAGATGAGCAGTTCTTC. It specifies CAISELAGGDEQFF.

The gene calls are TRBV6-6 and TRBJ1-6; D might be TRBD1 (5 bases). The germline V and J ends were trimmed by 0 bases and 8 bases, with 14 bases remaining between them. Germline lookup yields CDR1 MNHNY and CDR2 SVGAGI (reference sequence). The length of the CDR3 is 16 residues. CDR3 coding DNA: TGTGCCAGCAGTTACTCTGCGACAGCTACCCATTCACCCCTCCACTTT. Protein product: CASSYSATATHSPLHF.

The V gene is TRBV10-3, the J gene TRBJ1-5, with TRBD1 matching 7 bases. CDR1 is ENHRY and CDR2 is SYGVKD in the germline V gene. V shed 10 bases, J shed 5 bases, and the junction held 8 bases outside the gene matches. The CDR3 runs to 13 residues. In nucleotides, the CDR3 is TGTGCCACCACCGACAGGGAGGATCAGCCCCAGCATTTT. Translated, it gives CATTDREDQPQHF.

The chain is built from TRBV2 and TRBJ2-5, with 9 bases lining up with TRBD2. The V gene's germline CDR1 is SNHLY and CDR2 FYNNEI. The CDR3 loop spans 15 amino acids. V shed 6 bases, J shed 2 bases, and the junction held 7 bases outside the gene matches. DNA of the CDR3: TGTGCCAGCAGAGAGACTAGCGGAAAACAAGAGACCCAGTACTTC. Its translation: CASRETSGKQETQYF.

This clone was seen only once. The J gene is TRBJ2-1, the V gene TRBV7-3; 7 nucleotides agree with TRBD2. Germline V gene lookup returns CDR1 SGHTA and CDR2 FQGTGA. The CDR3 is made up of 14 amino acids. The ends lost 1 base at V and 3 bases at J; junction bases unmatched: 0. In nucleotides, the CDR3 is TGTGCCAGCAGCTTAAGCGGGAGCTACAATGAGCAGTTCTTC. Amino acids: CASSLSGSYNEQFF. The whole variable domain, filled in from reference TRBV7-3 and TRBJ2-1, reads GAGVSQTPSNKVTEKGKYVELRCDPISGHTALYWYRQSLGQGPEFLIYFQGTGAADDSGLPNDRFFAVRPEGSVSTLKIQRTERGDSAVYLCASSLSGSYNEQFFGPGTRLTVL.

The gene calls are TRBV15 and TRBJ2-1; tentatively, D is TRBD1 (5 bases). Germline CDR1 is LNHNV and CDR2 is YYDKDF (reference sequence). Trimming left V 4 bases short and J 6 bases short, with 22 bases between. This CDR3 has 17 residues. This CDR3 reads CATSTPRLGSGPNEQFF. As DNA, the CDR3 is TGTGCCACCAGCACCCCCCGATTAGGTTCAGGGCCCAATGAGCAGTTCTTC.

The CDR3 sequence: CASSASWTGELFF. Written as DNA, the CDR3 is TGCGCCAGCAGCGCCAGTTGGACCGGGGAGCTGTTTTTT. The chain carries TRBV5-1 and TRBJ2-2; D is ambiguous. The CDR3 extends over 13 amino acids. Per germline, CDR1 SGHRS and CDR2 YFSETQ. Between the trimmed V and J ends, which lost 4 bases and 5 bases, there was a span of 9 bases.

This sequence joins TRBV10-2 and TRBJ1-2; the D gene is possibly TRBD1 (6 bases). CDR3 length: 13 residues. Germline values: CDR1 WSHSY, CDR2 SAAADI. V lost 7 bases, J lost 5 bases, and 14 bases lay in between. CDR3 region: CASTGVFLYGYTF. DNA of the CDR3: TGCGCCAGCACAGGGGTCTTCCTTTATGGCTACACCTTC.

This chain links TRBV9 with TRBJ2-7, with TRBD2 as a possible D gene (6 bases). CDR3 length equals 16 residues. V lost 0 bases and J lost 1, with 14 bases in between. Per germline, CDR1 SGDLS and CDR2 YYNGEE. This CDR3 is CASSVVEGGRSYEQYF. The CDR3 coding sequence is TGTGCCAGCAGCGTAGTTGAGGGAGGACGATCCTACGAGCAGTACTTC.

The gene calls are TRBV29-1 and TRBJ2-1, with D perhaps matching TRBD2 (5 bases). Trimming cost V 7 bases and J 2 bases, with 12 bases left between them. Germline loops: CDR1 SQVTM, CDR2 ANQGSEA. This CDR3 has 13 amino acids. The CDR3 spells CSAAFGAYNEQFF. CDR3 DNA sequence: TGCAGCGCCGCCTTCGGGGCCTACAATGAGCAGTTCTTC.

The genes are TRBV15 and TRBJ2-5; D gene unclear. Germline V gene lookup returns CDR1 LNHNV and CDR2 YYDKDF (reference sequence). The CDR3 is made up of 12 amino acids. V was clipped by 0 bases and J by 5 bases, with 4 bases between them. The CDR3 region has the DNA TGTGCCACCAGCAGAGATCTCGAGACCCAGTACTTC. Amino acids: CATSRDLETQYF.

This clone was found once. The CDR3 nucleotides read TGTGCCAGCAGCCACTCGACAGGGAACTATGGCTACACCTTC. As protein: CASSHSTGNYGYTF. The chain couples TRBV11-2 to TRBJ1-2; 7 bases line up with TRBD1. Germline lookup yields CDR1 SGHAT and CDR2 FQNNGV. The CDR3 extends over 14 amino acids. Trimming cost V 5 bases and J 2 bases; bases outside gene matches: 5.

Concerning this clone: An end of the junction differs from the germline gene, which may be a read error. J is TRBJ2-3 and V is TRBV30; TRBD2 agrees at 8 bases. The CDR3 has 13 amino acids. Per the germline V gene, CDR1 is GTSNPN and CDR2 is SVGIG (reference sequence). The CDR3 DNA reads TGTGCCCGGAGTAGCGGGGTCACAGATACGCAGTATTTT. Translation: CARSSGVTDTQYF.

The chain combines TRBV6-5 with TRBJ2-7; D is ambiguous. V dropped 2 bases and J dropped 2 bases, with 13 bases sitting between them. This CDR3 region has 15 residues. CDR1 and CDR2 from the germline V gene are MNHEY and SVGAGI. The CDR3 protein is CASSYGPLVAYEQYF. In DNA form, the CDR3 reads TGTGCCAGCAGTTACGGCCCCCTTGTGGCCTACGAGCAGTACTTC.

The chain links TRBV6-5 to TRBJ2-7; 9 nucleotides line up with TRBD1. The CDR3 sequence is 16 residues long. Germline lookup yields CDR1 MNHEY and CDR2 SVGAGI. With V trimmed by 4 bases and J by 5 bases, 12 bases remained unmatched. CDR3 bases: TGTGCCAGCAGTTCCTTCGAGGGACAGGGAGGCAACGAGCAGTACGTC. Its protein product is CASSSFEGQGGNEQYV.

This chain connects TRBV7-9 to TRBJ2-7, with D maybe TRBD1 (5 bases). CDR1 is SEHNR and CDR2 is FQNEAQ in the germline V gene (reference sequence). The CDR3 sequence is 14 residues long. V dropped 5 bases and J dropped 0 bases, with 11 bases sitting between them. CDR3: CASSTLDSSYEQYF. In nucleotides, the CDR3 is TGTGCCAGCAGCACCCTTGACAGCTCCTACGAGCAGTACTTC.

V and J are TRBV7-2 and TRBJ2-1, with 13 bases lining up with TRBD2. This CDR3 comprises 15 residues. V gave up 5 bases and J gave up 6 bases; unmatched junction bases: 4. Per germline, CDR1 SGHTA and CDR2 FQGNSA. The CDR3 region has the DNA TGTGCCAGCAGCCCCGGGACTAGCGGGATCAATGAGCAGTTCTTC. It is translated as CASSPGTSGINEQFF.